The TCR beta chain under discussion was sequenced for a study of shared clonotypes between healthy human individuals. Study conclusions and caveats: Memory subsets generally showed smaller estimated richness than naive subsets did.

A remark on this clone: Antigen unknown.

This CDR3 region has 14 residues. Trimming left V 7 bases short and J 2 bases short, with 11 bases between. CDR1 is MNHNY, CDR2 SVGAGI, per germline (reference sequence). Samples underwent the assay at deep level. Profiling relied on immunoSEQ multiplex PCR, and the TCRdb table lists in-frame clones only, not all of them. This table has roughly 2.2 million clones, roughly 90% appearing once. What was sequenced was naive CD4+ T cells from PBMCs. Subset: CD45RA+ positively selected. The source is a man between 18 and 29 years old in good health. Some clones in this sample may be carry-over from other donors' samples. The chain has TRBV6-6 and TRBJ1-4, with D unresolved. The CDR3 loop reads CASTRLRTNEKLFF. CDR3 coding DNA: TGTGCCAGCACCCGGTTAAGGACTAATGAAAAACTGTTTTTT.